A selection of T cell receptor beta chains follows, all from one sample in a study of blood T cells in healthy people across ages. From the 5' RACE reads, TCRdb called clonotypes with MiXCR, one entry per CDR3 protein. Altogether over 500,000 distinct CDR3 sequences are present, roughly half being singletons, with the ten largest covering less than 15%. Sequenced material: blood. The receptors were gathered from a woman of 80 years or more in good health. Both conserved end residues are part of each CDR3. Each record gives: V gene, clone size, D gene, J gene, CDR3 protein, CDR3 DNA. The D gene is left open where the match is weak. Clone size, where shown, is once, few, many, or a class for clones that have expanded.

TRBV20-1,many,TRBD2,TRBJ2-3,CSARVRAGDRVTQYF,TGCAGTGCTAGAGTTCGAGCGGGAGATAGGGTCACGCAGTATTTT
TRBV5-1,-,-,TRBJ1-1,CASSELGVNTEAFF,TGCGCCAGCAGCGAACTTGGGGTGAACACTGAAGCTTTCTTT
TRBV7-2,-,-,TRBJ2-7,CASSLALGQVSYEQYF,TGCGCCAGCAGCTTAGCGCTTGGGCAGGTCTCCTACGAGCAGTACTTC
TRBV24-1,-,-,TRBJ2-1,CATGSRESDNEQFF,TGTGCCACCGGATCAAGGGAGTCGGACAATGAGCAGTTCTTC
TRBV7-9,many,-,TRBJ1-6,CASSPGTTLNSPLHF,TGTGCCAGCAGCCCAGGAACTACCTTGAATTCACCCCTCCACTTT
TRBV6-6,-,-,TRBJ1-2,CASSYWTANYGYTF,TGTGCCAGCAGTTACTGGACGGCAAACTATGGCTACACCTTC
TRBV11-3,-,-,TRBJ2-5,CASSLSPVQETQYF,TGTGCCAGCAGCTTAAGCCCAGTCCAAGAGACCCAGTACTTC
TRBV25-1,many,-,TRBJ1-2,CASSPARQGYGYTF,TGTGCCAGCAGTCCAGCGAGGCAGGGCTATGGCTACACCTTC
TRBV7-2,many,-,TRBJ2-6,CASSLASSGANVLTF,TGTGCCAGCAGCTTAGCAAGCTCTGGGGCCAACGTCCTGACTTTC
TRBV6-6,once,TRBD2,TRBJ2-7,CASSYSTGGAGYEQYF,TGTGCCAGCAGTTACTCGACGGGGGGAGCGGGATACGAGCAGTACTTC
TRBV4-1,-,-,TRBJ2-3,CASSQGPGGDTQYF,TGCGCCAGCAGCCAAGGACCAGGAGGAGATACGCAGTATTTT
TRBV18,-,TRBD2,TRBJ2-2,CASSPQGETAGTGELFF,TGTGCCAGCTCACCACAAGGGGAGACAGCGGGGACCGGGGAGCTGTTTTTT
TRBV20-1,-,-,TRBJ1-5,CSAREGSVEPQHF,TGCAGTGCTAGAGAGGGATCGGTGGAGCCCCAGCATTTT
TRBV2,few,-,TRBJ1-3,CASSGVYKGSVGNTIYF,TGTGCCAGCAGTGGTGTCTATAAGGGCAGCGTCGGAAACACCATATATTTT
TRBV20-1,few,TRBD2,TRBJ2-1,CSARRASGLQGNNEQFF,TGCAGTGCTAGACGTGCTAGCGGACTTCAAGGGAACAATGAGCAGTTCTTC
TRBV7-2,-,-,TRBJ2-3,CASSSIRMIQGGTDTQYF,TGTGCCAGCAGCTCGATCAGAATGATACAAGGGGGCACAGATACGCAGTATTTT
TRBV7-2,many,-,TRBJ2-3,CASRPQGTGDTQYF,TGTGCCAGCAGGCCACAGGGCACAGGAGATACGCAGTATTTT
TRBV10-3,-,TRBD1,TRBJ2-3,CAISRTGASTDTQYF,TGTGCCATCAGCCGGACAGGGGCTAGCACAGATACGCAGTATTTT
TRBV20-1,many,-,TRBJ2-3,CSALGNREILDTQYF,TGCAGTGCGCTCGGTAACCGGGAGATTTTAGATACGCAGTATTTT
TRBV6-5,-,-,TRBJ2-7,CASRDGYEQYF,TGTGCCAGCAGAGACGGTTACGAGCAGTACTTC
TRBV27,once,-,TRBJ1-1,CASSLFGSGEAFF,TGTGCCAGCAGTTTATTTGGTTCGGGTGAAGCTTTCTTT
TRBV6-4,-,-,TRBJ2-1,CASSDRGGSYNEQFF,TGTGCCAGCAGTGACCGGGGCGGTTCCTACAATGAGCAGTTCTTC
TRBV29-1,many,-,TRBJ2-5,CSVEPDSMLGTQYF,TGCAGCGTTGAACCGGACAGTATGTTAGGGACCCAGTACTTC
TRBV12-3/TRBV12-4,-,-,TRBJ2-5,CASSLAGRRKAKGETQYF,TGTGCCAGCAGTTTAGCAGGCAGGCGGAAAGCCAAGGGTGAGACCCAGTACTTC
TRBV28,few,TRBD1,TRBJ1-2,CASGALTGRVDYGYTF,TGTGCCAGCGGCGCCCTGACAGGGAGGGTCGACTATGGCTACACCTTC
TRBV21-1,-,-,TRBJ2-7,CASSKACRGARSYEQYF,TGTGCCAGCAGCAAAGCGTGCAGGGGGGCCCGCTCCTACGAGCAGTACTTC
TRBV7-2,-,-,TRBJ2-3,CASSPQGHLSEGQYF,TGTGCCAGCAGCCCCCAGGGACACCTCTCTGAGGGGCAGTATTTT